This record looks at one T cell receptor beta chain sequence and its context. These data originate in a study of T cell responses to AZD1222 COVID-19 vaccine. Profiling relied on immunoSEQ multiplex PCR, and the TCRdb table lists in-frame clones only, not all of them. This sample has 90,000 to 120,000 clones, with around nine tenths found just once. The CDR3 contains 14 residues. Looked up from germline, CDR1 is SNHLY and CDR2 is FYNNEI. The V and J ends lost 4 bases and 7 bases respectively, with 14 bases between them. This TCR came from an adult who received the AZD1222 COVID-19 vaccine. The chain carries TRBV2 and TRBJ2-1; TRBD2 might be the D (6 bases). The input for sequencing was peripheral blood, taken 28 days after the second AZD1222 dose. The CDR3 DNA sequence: TGTGCCAGCAGTGCGGGGCGGGGAACTAATGAGCAGTTCTTC. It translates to CASSAGRGTNEQFF. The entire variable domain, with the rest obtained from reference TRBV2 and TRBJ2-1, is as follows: EPEVTQTPSHQVTQMGQEVILRCVPISNHLYFYWYRQILGQKVEFLVSFYNNEISEKSEIFDDQFSVERPDGSNFTLKIRSTKLEDSAMYFCASSAGRGTNEQFFGPGTRLTVL.